The entry that follows covers one TCR beta chain sequence. These data are taken from a study of OX40 agonist ivuxolimab in advanced cancers. Study background: It was ivuxolimab, an agonistic anti-OX40 (CD134) antibody, that patients were treated with. Patients in the trial were receiving intravenous ivuxolimab every 2 weeks, at doses of 0.01 to 10 mg/kg. The diagnoses of dose-escalation patients were hepatocellular carcinoma, melanoma, renal cell or head and neck cancer. With a range of 23 to 79, age averaged approximately 60 years, and 65% to 90% were male.

The CDR3 spans 14 residues. CDR1 MNHNS and CDR2 SASEGT come from the germline V gene. The germline V and J ends were trimmed by 3 bases and 7 bases, with 13 bases remaining between them. This table comes from immunoSEQ multiplex PCR, and its TCRdb copy is limited to in-frame clones, with some not included. The table records about 48,000 clones, around 83% of them present only once. The source of this sequence is an adult with an advanced solid tumor such as melanoma, head and neck, liver or kidney cancer. The chain carries TRBV6-1 and TRBJ2-1, with D maybe TRBD1 (5 bases). The material was CD4+ or CD8+ T cells sorted from blood, obtained in a trial of the OX40 agonist ivuxolimab. The CDR3 nucleotides read TGTGCCAGCAGTGATCGGGCAGGGAAGAATGAGCAGTTCTTC. Protein product: CASSDRAGKNEQFF.